Here is one TCR beta chain with its context. The data were obtained in a study of blood T cell repertoires in COVID-19. Turning to the study itself: COVID-19 samples from acute and convalescent phases originated in the United States, Italy and Spain. Nucleic acid was either cDNA or gDNA, and it came from T cells, B-cell-depleted T cells, or PBMCs.

Authors' processing steps: The authors estimated nucleated cell counts from reference gene primer amplification. Sequenced by immunoSEQ multiplex PCR; TCRdb stores in-frame clones only, minus some. The DNA was the basis for D and trimming; V, J and clone size are from that table. Found here are just over 250,000 clones, around 87% of them singletons; the top ten hold 2.3%. The clonotype originates from a woman aged 50 to 60 with acute or convalescent COVID-19. Source material: peripheral blood.

This CDR3 reads CASLLGGAPNEKLFF. The CDR3 bases are TGTGCCAGCCTCTTAGGGGGGGCGCCTAATGAAAAACTGTTTTTT. This chain joins TRBV6-5 and TRBJ1-4; weak D call: TRBD1 (6 bases). V was pared by 8 bases and J by 3 bases, with 16 bases between. CDR1 is MNHEY, CDR2 SVGAGI, per germline. The CDR3 sequence is 15 residues long.